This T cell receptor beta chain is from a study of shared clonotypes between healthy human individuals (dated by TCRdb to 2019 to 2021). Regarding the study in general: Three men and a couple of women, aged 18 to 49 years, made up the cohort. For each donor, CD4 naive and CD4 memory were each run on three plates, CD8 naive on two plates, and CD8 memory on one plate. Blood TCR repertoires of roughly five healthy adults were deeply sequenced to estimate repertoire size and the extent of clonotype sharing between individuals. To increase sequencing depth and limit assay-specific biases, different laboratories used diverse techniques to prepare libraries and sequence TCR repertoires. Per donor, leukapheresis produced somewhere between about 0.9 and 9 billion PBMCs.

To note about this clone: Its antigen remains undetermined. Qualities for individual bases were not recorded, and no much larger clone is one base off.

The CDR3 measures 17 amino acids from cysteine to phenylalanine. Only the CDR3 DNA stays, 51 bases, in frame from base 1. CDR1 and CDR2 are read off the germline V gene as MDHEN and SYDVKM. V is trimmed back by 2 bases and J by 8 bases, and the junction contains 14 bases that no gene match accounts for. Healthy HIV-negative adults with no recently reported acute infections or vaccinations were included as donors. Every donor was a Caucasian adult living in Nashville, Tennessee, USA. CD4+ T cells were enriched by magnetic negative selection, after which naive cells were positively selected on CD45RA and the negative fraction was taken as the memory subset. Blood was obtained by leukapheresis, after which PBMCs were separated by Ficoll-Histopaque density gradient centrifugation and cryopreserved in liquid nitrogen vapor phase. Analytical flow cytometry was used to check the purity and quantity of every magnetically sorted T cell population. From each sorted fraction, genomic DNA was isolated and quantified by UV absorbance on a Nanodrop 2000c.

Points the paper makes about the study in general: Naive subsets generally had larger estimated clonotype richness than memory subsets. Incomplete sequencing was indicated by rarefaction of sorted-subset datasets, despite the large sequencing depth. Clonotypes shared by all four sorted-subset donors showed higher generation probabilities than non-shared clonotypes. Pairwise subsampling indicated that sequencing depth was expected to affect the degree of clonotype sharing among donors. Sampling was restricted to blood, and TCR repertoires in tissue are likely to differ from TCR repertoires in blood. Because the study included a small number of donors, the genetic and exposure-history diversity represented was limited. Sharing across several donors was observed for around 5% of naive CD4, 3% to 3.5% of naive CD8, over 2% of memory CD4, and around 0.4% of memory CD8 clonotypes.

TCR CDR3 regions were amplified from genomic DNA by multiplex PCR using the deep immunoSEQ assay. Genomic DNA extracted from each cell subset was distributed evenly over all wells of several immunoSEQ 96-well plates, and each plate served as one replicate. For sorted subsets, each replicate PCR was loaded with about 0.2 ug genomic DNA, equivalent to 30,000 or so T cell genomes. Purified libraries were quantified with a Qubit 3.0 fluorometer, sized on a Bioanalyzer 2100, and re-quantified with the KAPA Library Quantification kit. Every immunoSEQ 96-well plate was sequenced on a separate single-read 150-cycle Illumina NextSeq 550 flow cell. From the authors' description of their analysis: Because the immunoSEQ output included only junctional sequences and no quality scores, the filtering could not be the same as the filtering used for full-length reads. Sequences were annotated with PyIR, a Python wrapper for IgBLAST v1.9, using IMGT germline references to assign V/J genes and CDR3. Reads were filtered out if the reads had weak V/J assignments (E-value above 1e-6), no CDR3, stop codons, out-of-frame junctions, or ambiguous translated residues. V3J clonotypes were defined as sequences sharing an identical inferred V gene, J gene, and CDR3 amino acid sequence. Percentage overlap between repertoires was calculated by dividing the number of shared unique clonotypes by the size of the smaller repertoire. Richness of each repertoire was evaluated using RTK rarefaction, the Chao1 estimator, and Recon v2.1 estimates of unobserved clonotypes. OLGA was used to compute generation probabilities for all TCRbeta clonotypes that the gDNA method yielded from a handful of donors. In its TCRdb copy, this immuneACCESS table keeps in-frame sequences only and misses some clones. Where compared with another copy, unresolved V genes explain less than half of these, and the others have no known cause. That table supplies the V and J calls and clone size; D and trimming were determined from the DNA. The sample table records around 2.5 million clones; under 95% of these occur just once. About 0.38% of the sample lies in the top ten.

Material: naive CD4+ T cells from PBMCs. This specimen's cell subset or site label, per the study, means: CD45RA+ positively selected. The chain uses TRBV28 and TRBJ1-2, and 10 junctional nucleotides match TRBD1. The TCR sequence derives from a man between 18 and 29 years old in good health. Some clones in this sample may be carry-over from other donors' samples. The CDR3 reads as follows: CASSLISGQGWGDGYTF. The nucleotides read TGTGCCAGCAGTTTAATTTCGGGACAGGGGTGGGGTGACGGCTACACCTTC.